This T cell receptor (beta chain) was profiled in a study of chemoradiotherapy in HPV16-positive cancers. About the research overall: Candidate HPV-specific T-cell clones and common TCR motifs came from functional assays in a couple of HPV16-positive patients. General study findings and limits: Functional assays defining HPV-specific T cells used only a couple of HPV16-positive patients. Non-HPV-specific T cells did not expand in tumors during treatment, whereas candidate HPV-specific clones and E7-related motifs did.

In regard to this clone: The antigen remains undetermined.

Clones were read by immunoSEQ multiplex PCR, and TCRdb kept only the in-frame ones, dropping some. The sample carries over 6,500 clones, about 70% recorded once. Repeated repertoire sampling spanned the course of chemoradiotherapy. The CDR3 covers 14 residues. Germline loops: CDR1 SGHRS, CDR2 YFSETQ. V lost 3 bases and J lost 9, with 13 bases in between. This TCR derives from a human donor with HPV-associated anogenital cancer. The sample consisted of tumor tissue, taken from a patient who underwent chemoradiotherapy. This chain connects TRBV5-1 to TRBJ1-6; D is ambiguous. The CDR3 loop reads CASSWTDLLSPLHF. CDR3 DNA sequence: TGCGCCAGCAGCTGGACGGATTTACTTTCACCCCTCCACTTT.